Following are 7 T cell receptor beta chains from one sample sequenced in a study of blood T cells in healthy people across ages. Primers used in a second PCR of roughly 6 to 11 cycles were a sample-barcoded 5' primer and a J-beta primer mix. Via MiXCR, TCRdb re-called the 5' RACE reads, giving one row per CDR3 protein. The sample lists about 800,000 distinct CDR3 sequences; 46% were seen once. Sequenced material: blood. These receptors were taken from an elderly man in good health.

Only a few counts were recorded for this clonotype. V is TRBV6-1 and J is TRBJ1-1; D is possibly TRBD1 (6 bases). Germline V gene data show CDR1 as MNHNS and CDR2 as SASEGT. V was cut by 4 bases and J by 3 bases, with 15 bases left in between. This CDR3 has 15 residues. The CDR3 is CASSGTAPVDTEAFF. The CDR3 DNA sequence: TGTGCCAGCAGTGGGACAGCCCCGGTCGACACTGAAGCTTTCTTT.

This clonotype was observed a few times. A much larger clone differs by one base, so this may be a read error. CDR3 loop: CAGSGWGTGEDGYTF. The CDR3 DNA reads TGTGCCGGCTCCGGGTGGGGGACAGGGGAGGATGGCTACACCTTC. The chain links TRBV6-5 to TRBJ1-2; TRBD1 matches 10 bases. This CDR3 has 15 residues. Germline V lookup: CDR1 MNHEY, CDR2 SVGAGI. Trimming removed 11 bases from V and 6 bases from J; junction bases left unmatched: 15.

The chain carries TRBV4-2 and TRBJ2-1, with D maybe TRBD2 (5 bases). The germline CDR1 and CDR2 sequences are LGHNA and YNFKEQ. Trimming cost V 1 base and J 6 bases, with 7 bases left between them. The CDR3 consists of 13 residues. CDR3 DNA: TGTGCCAGCAGCCAAGTGGCGGGCAATGAGCAGTTCTTC. This codes for CASSQVAGNEQFF.

This chain links TRBV29-1 with TRBJ1-4, with D hard to call. The V end was cut by 4 bases, the J end by 7 bases, with 16 bases between. The CDR3 spans 14 residues. Germline V lookup: CDR1 SQVTM, CDR2 ANQGSEA. This chain's CDR3 is CSVVESLYGEKLFF. The CDR3 DNA follows: TGCAGCGTTGTGGAGTCACTTTACGGTGAAAAACTGTTTTTT.

The chain joins TRBV6-1 to TRBJ2-1; 8 nucleotides align to TRBD2. This CDR3 comprises 15 residues. Germline V CDR1 and CDR2: MNHNS, SASEGT. J was trimmed by 9 bases and V by 2 bases; bases with no gene match: 9. CDR3 protein: CASSEMRGALSEQFF. CDR3 DNA: TGTGCCAGCAGTGAAATGCGGGGGGCGCTCTCTGAGCAGTTCTTC.

This clonotype was seen only a few times. The genes are TRBV7-9 and TRBJ1-2, with no clear D. Trimming cost V 3 bases and J 8 bases, with 10 bases left between them. CDR1 is SEHNR and CDR2 is FQNEAQ in the germline V gene (reference sequence). There are 12 residues in the CDR3. The CDR3 spells CASSLLGSGYTF. The CDR3 DNA reads TGTGCCAGCAGCTTGTTGGGGTCCGGCTACACCTTC.

This chain joins TRBV29-1 and TRBJ2-5, with TRBD2 matching 8 bases. Germline CDR1 reads SQVTM; CDR2 reads ANQGSEA. The CDR3 loop spans 16 amino acids. The V gene end was trimmed by 1 base and the J gene end by 4 bases; junction bases not matched to a gene: 11. The CDR3 sequence: CSVEGQRGSGSETQYF. CDR3 bases: TGCAGCGTTGAAGGGCAGCGGGGGTCGGGTTCAGAGACCCAGTACTTC.